This TCR beta chain was identified in a study of CD8 T cells in Susac syndrome. The CDR3 is 14 amino acids. In germline, CDR1 is MDHEN, CDR2 SYDVKM. The J segment lost 6 bases and the V segment lost 5 bases, leaving 6 bases of the junction unmatched. The T cells that were sequenced for TCR beta were CD8+ and CD4+ cells from blood. RNA in amounts of roughly 0.5 to 1 ug was reverse transcribed with random hexamers. Across 54 Vbeta and 13 Jbeta, TCR beta CDR3 was amplified with immunoSEQ multiplex PCR. TCRdb reprocessed the immunoSEQ multiplex PCR reads via MiXCR and lists one record per CDR3 protein. Of tens of thousands of distinct CDR3 sequences in the sample, 94% are singletons; the top ten hold about 0.99%.

The chain is built from TRBV28 and TRBJ2-1; 8 bases line up with TRBD2. The specimen sequenced was CD8+ T cells from PBMCs. This TCR was sampled from a human donor with Susac syndrome. The CDR3 sequence is CASSQPGTSNEQFF. CDR3 bases: TGTGCCAGCAGTCAGCCCGGGACTAGCAATGAGCAGTTCTTC.